A single sample is the source of the 21 T cell receptor beta chains below, sequenced in a study of cytomegalovirus exposure and HLA in healthy donors. The PCR contained 60 Vbeta and 13 Jbeta primers. The data were produced by immunoSEQ multiplex PCR, yet TCRdb's version contains in-frame clones alone and is incomplete. The table records around 170,000 clones, roughly 80% of them present only once. Material for sequencing was PBMCs. These receptor sequences come from a man aged 45-60 years in good health and CMV-seronegative.

The chain has TRBV28 and TRBJ2-1; D unclear. The CDR3 extends over 11 amino acids. Germline-derived CDR1 and CDR2 are MDHEN and SYDVKM. Trimming removed 1 base from V and 10 bases from J, with 5 bases in between. This CDR3 reads CASSLSREQFF. The DNA of the CDR3 is TGTGCCAGCAGTTTATCCCGGGAGCAGTTCTTC.

This clone came up once. This sequence joins TRBV27 and TRBJ1-2; 7 nucleotides match TRBD1. The trim removed 4 bases at V and 5 bases at J, leaving 4 bases unmatched. This CDR3 is built from 13 residues. Germline CDR1 MNHEY, CDR2 SMNVEV (reference sequence). CDR3 DNA: TGTGCCAGCAGTTCGGCAGGGGGGTATGGCTACACCTTC. It translates to CASSSAGGYGYTF.

This chain joins TRBV13 and TRBJ2-5; 10 bases map to TRBD2. TRBJ2-7 explains the end of the DNA better; the J call may be wrong. The CDR3 has 13 amino acids. Germline assignment: CDR1 PRHDT and CDR2 FYEKMQ (reference sequence). The CDR3, as DNA: TGTGCCAGCGCGAAGCGGGGGGGATACGAGCAGTACTTC. Encoded protein: CASAKRGGYEQYF.

The J gene is TRBJ1-2, the V gene TRBV7-2; D is uncertain. Deletions cut 2 bases from V and 6 bases from J, with 16 bases between. This CDR3 region has 15 residues. Looked up from germline, CDR1 is SGHTA and CDR2 is FQGNSA. The DNA for the CDR3 is TGTGCCAGCAGCTTATTTATTCTCCAGGCTAATGGCTACACCTTC. It translates to CASSLFILQANGYTF.

This clone occurred a few times. The chain joins TRBV4-3 to TRBJ1-5; unclear D gene. The CDR3 loop spans 13 amino acids. Germline V lookup: CDR1 LGHNA, CDR2 YSLEER. V was clipped by 4 bases and J by 6 bases, with 10 bases between them. CDR3 bases: TGCGCCAGCAGCCCCCTCTCAGGTCAGCCCCAGCATTTT. Translation gives CASSPLSGQPQHF.

The gene calls are TRBV7-9 and TRBJ2-7; D remains unclear. Germline V gene data show CDR1 as SEHNR and CDR2 as FQNEAQ (reference sequence). V was cut by 3 bases and J by 2 bases, with 5 bases left in between. The CDR3 covers 12 residues. CDR3 nucleotides: TGTGCCAGCAGCTTTAGAACCTACGAGCAGTACTTC. As protein: CASSFRTYEQYF.

The chain is built from TRBV6-1 and TRBJ2-1; D is possibly TRBD2 (5 bases). The CDR3 is made up of 15 amino acids. V lost 8 bases to trimming and J lost 4 bases, with 18 bases between them. From germline, CDR1 is MNHNS and CDR2 SASEGT. The CDR3 sequence: CASEGRGLGYNEQFF. The CDR3 DNA reads TGTGCCAGCGAGGGCAGAGGGTTGGGATACAATGAGCAGTTCTTC.

This chain links TRBV6-5 with TRBJ2-7; 16 nucleotides align to TRBD2. The CDR3 consists of 15 residues. V was pared by 6 bases and J by 7 bases, with 6 bases of the junction left unmatched. From germline, CDR1 is MNHEY and CDR2 SVGAGI. CDR3 residues: CASSRGLAGGVEQYF. The CDR3 DNA sequence: TGTGCCAGCAGCCGGGGACTAGCGGGGGGGGTTGAGCAGTACTTC.

J is TRBJ2-1 and V is TRBV7-3, with 9 bases identical to TRBD2. This CDR3 is built from 16 residues. The V gene end was trimmed by 5 bases and the J gene end by 2 bases; junction bases not matched to a gene: 7. Germline CDR1 is SGHTA and CDR2 is FQGTGA. In DNA, the CDR3 is TGTGCCAGCAGCCCTGTTGGCGGGGGGGCCTACAATGAGCAGTTCTTC. This sequence encodes CASSPVGGGAYNEQFF.

The chain has TRBV6-6 and TRBJ2-5, with D maybe TRBD2 (5 bases). This CDR3 has 13 amino acids. V dropped 6 bases and J dropped 0 bases, with 8 bases sitting between them. Germline-derived CDR1 and CDR2 are MNHNY and SVGAGI (reference sequence). In nucleotides, the CDR3 is TGTGCCAGCAGGGGCGGGTACCAAGAGACCCAGTACTTC. Protein product: CASRGGYQETQYF.

V gene TRBV18 combines with J gene TRBJ2-7; D gene uncertain. Trimming removed 3 bases from V and 7 bases from J, with 10 bases in between. The CDR3 has 12 amino acids. Germline lookup yields CDR1 KGHSH and CDR2 LQKENI. The CDR3 sequence is CASSPGLQEQYF. The CDR3 coding sequence is TGTGCCAGCTCACCGGGCCTACAGGAGCAGTACTTC. Based on the CDR3 plus reference TRBV18 and TRBJ2-7, the full variable domain is NAGVMQNPRHLVRRRGQEARLRCSPMKGHSHVYWYRQLPEEGLKFMVYLQKENIIDESGMPKERFSAEFPKEGPSILRIQQVVRGDSAAYFCASSPGLQEQYFGPGTRLTVT.

The V gene is TRBV29-1, the J gene TRBJ2-1; no clear D. Germline V gene data show CDR1 as SQVTM and CDR2 as ANQGSEA. Trimming took off 3 bases at V and 9 bases at J, with 6 bases between the two ends. The CDR3 is 10 residues long. CDR3 in amino acids: CSVDPGEQFF. The CDR3 nucleotides read TGCAGCGTTGATCCGGGTGAGCAGTTCTTC.

This clone was found a few times. The gene calls are TRBV29-1 and TRBJ1-2; D possibly corresponds to TRBD1 (5 bases). The CDR3 extends over 13 amino acids. V was cut by 7 bases and J by 0 bases, with 12 bases left in between. The germline CDR1 and CDR2 sequences are SQVTM and ANQGSEA. In nucleotides, the CDR3 is TGCAGCGCAGACCTGGGGCCTAACTATGGCTACACCTTC. It specifies CSADLGPNYGYTF.

V gene TRBV19 combines with J gene TRBJ2-2; D gene unclear. Germline loops: CDR1 LNHDA, CDR2 SQIVND (reference sequence). CDR3 size: 13 residues. V shed 5 bases and J shed 4 bases, with 8 bases lying between them. The CDR3 here is CASSSQITGELFF. DNA for the CDR3: TGTGCCAGTAGTTCTCAGATCACCGGGGAGCTGTTTTTT.

The chain carries TRBV11-3 and TRBJ2-7, with 9 bases that match TRBD2. The CDR3 extends over 16 amino acids. The V segment lost 1 base and the J segment 3 bases; nucleotides outside the gene matches: 7. Germline V lookup: CDR1 SGHNT, CDR2 YENEEA. The CDR3 region has the DNA TGTGCCAGCAGCTTAGCACGACTAGCGGCAGGCTACGAGCAGTACTTC. Encoded protein: CASSLARLAAGYEQYF.

The chain recombines TRBV6-7 with TRBJ1-2; D not certain. TRBV6-7 is assigned to the ORF class and has an uncertain function. There are 13 residues in the CDR3. V was cut by 7 bases and J by 6 bases, with 15 bases left in between. CDR3 protein: CASKPPRRNGYTF. CDR3 in DNA: TGTGCCAGCAAGCCCCCTCGGCGGAATGGCTACACCTTC.

This clone has a single count. The V and J genes are TRBV27 and TRBJ2-2; possible D gene TRBD1, 6 bases. Germline loops: CDR1 MNHEY, CDR2 SMNVEV (reference sequence). V was trimmed by 8 bases and J by 6 bases, leaving 22 bases between them. The CDR3 has 16 amino acids. CDR3 amino acids: CASRQGRGRSAGELFF. The DNA for the CDR3 is TGTGCCAGCCGCCAGGGGAGAGGGCGCTCAGCCGGGGAGCTGTTTTTT.

This clone has just a few counts. The rearrangement uses TRBV27 and TRBJ1-1, with D maybe TRBD1 (6 bases). Germline lookup yields CDR1 MNHEY and CDR2 SMNVEV (reference sequence). This CDR3 spans 16 amino acids. Trimming took 0 bases from V and 5 from J, leaving 16 bases between them. CDR3 nucleotide sequence: TGTGCCAGCAGTTTATCGCGGGGGGCTAGGCTTACTGAAGCTTTCTTT. This sequence encodes CASSLSRGARLTEAFF.

The chain has TRBV7-8 and TRBJ2-3, with 10 bases that match TRBD2. This CDR3 spans 16 amino acids. Germline V gives CDR1 SGHVS, CDR2 FQNEAQ. V dropped 3 bases and J dropped 2; count of bases not matched to a gene: 5. The CDR3, as DNA: TGTGCCAGCAGCTTTATTAGCGGGGGGAACACAGATACGCAGTATTTT. This codes for CASSFISGGNTDTQYF.

The chain recombines TRBV7-9 with TRBJ1-4, with a weak D call TRBD1 (6 bases). The CDR3 sequence is 16 residues long. Trimming took 4 bases from V and 8 from J, leaving 20 bases between them. CDR1 and CDR2 from the germline V gene are SEHNR and FQNEAQ (reference sequence). The CDR3 is CASSSSAGVLMEKLFF. For the CDR3, the DNA is TGTGCCAGCAGCTCCTCGGCAGGGGTCCTAATGGAAAAACTGTTTTTT. The whole variable domain, remainder taken from reference TRBV7-9 and TRBJ1-4, is DTGVSQNPRHKITKRGQNVTFRCDPISEHNRLYWYRQTLGQGPEFLTYFQNEAQLEKSRLLSDRFSAERPKGSFSTLEIQRTEQGDSAMYLCASSSSAGVLMEKLFFGSGTQLSVL.

The chain links TRBV7-9 to TRBJ2-5; possible D gene TRBD2, 7 bases. Looked up from germline, CDR1 is SEHNR and CDR2 is FQNEAQ (reference sequence). The CDR3 spans 14 residues. V shed 8 bases and J shed 5 bases, with 18 bases lying between them. The CDR3 is CASVKGGGQETQYF. CDR3 sequence (DNA): TGTGCCAGCGTTAAGGGGGGGGGCCAGGAGACCCAGTACTTC.